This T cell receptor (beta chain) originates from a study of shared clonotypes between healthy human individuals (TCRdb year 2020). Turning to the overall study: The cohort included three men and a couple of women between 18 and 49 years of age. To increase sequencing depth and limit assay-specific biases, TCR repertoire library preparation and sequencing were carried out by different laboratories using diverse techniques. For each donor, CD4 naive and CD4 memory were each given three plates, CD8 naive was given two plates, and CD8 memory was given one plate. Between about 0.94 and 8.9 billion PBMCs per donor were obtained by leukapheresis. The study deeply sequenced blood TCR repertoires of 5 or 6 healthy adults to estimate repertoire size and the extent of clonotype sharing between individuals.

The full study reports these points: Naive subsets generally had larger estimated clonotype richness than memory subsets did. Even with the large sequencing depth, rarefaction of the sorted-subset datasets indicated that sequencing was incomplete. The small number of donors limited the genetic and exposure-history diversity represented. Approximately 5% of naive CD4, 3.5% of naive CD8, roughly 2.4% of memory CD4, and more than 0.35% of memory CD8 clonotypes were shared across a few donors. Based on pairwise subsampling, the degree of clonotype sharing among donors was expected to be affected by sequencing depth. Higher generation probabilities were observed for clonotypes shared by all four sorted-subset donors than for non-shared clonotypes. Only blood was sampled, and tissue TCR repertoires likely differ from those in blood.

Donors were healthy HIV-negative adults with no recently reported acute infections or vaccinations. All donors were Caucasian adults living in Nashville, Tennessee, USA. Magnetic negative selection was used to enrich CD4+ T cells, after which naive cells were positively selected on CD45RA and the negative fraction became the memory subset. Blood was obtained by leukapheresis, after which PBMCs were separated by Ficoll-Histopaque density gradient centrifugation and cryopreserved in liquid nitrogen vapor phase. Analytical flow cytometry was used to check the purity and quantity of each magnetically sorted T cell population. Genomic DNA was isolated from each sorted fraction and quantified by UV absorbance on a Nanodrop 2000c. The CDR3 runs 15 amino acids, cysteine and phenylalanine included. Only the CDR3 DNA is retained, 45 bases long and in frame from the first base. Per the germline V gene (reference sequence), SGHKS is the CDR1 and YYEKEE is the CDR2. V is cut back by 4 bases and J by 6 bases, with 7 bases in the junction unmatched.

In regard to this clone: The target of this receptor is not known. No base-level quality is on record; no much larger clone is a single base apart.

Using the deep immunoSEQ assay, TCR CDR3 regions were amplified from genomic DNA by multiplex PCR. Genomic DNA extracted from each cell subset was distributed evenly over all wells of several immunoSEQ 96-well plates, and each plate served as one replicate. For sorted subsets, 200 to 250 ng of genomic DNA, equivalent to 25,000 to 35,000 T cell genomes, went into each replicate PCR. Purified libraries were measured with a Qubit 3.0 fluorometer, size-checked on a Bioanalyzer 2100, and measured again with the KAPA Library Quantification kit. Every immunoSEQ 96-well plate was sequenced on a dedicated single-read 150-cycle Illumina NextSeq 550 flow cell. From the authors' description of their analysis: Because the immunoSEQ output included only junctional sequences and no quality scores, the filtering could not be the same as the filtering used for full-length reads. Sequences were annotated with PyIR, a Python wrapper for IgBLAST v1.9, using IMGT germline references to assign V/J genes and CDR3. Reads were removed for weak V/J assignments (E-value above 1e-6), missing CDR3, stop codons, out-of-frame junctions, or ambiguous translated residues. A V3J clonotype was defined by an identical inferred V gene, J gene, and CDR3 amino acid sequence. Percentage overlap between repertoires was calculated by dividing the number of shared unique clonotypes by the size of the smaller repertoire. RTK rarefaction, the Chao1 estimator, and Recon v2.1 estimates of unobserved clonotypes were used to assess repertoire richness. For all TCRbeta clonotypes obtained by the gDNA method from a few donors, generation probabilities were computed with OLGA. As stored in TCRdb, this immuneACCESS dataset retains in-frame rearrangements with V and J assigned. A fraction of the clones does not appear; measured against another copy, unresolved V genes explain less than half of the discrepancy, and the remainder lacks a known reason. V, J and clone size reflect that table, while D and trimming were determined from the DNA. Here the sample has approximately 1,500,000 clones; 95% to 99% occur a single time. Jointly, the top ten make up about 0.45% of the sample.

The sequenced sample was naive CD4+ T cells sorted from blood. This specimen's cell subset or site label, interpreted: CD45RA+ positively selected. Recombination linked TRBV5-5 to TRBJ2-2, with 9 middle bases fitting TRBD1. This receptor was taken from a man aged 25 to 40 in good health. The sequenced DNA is TGTGCCAGCAGCAAGGGGACAGGGCGGGCCGGGGAGCTGTTTTTT. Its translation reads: CASSKGTGRAGELFF.